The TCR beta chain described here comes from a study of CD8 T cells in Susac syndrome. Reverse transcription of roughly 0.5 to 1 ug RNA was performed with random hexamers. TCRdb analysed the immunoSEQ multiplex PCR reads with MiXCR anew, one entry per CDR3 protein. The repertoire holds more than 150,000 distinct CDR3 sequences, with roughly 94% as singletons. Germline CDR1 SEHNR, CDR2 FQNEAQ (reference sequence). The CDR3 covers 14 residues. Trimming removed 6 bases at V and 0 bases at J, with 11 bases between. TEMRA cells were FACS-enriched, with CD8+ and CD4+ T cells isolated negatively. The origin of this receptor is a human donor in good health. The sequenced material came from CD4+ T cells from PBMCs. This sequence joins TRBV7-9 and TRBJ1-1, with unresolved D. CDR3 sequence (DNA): TGTGCCAGCAGTCATAGGACGGTGAACACTGAAGCTTTCTTT. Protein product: CASSHRTVNTEAFF.